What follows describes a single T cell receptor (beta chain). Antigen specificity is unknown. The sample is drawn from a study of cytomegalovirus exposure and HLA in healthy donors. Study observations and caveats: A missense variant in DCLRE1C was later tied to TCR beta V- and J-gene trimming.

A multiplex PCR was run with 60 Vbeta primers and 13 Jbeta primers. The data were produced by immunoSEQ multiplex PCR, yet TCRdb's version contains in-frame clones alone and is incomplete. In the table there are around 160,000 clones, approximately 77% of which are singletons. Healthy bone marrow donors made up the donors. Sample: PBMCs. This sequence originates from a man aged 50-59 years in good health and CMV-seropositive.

The CDR3 region has the DNA TGTGCCAGCAGCCGGGACAGGCGGGGATTTCAGCCCCAGCATTTT. It yields the protein CASSRDRRGFQPQHF. V is TRBV7-8 and J is TRBJ1-5, with 8 bases matching TRBD1. Germline trimming cut 5 bases from V and 6 bases from J; bases unmatched to any gene: 9. Germline lookup yields CDR1 SGHVS and CDR2 FQNEAQ. CDR3 length: 15 amino acids.